What follows are 15 T cell receptor beta chains derived from one specimen sequenced in a study of blood T cell repertoires in COVID-19. Here immunoSEQ multiplex PCR was the method, and the copy in TCRdb shows in-frame clones only, minus some. The sample lists tens of thousands of clones, 65% to 85% occurring once. The sequenced sample consisted of peripheral blood. These receptors all come from a man aged 65 to 85 with active or convalescent COVID-19.

The rearrangement links TRBV21-1 to TRBJ1-1; the table calls TRBD1, which could not be checked here. TRBV21-1 corresponds to a pseudogene. CDR3 length: 16 residues. CDR3 in DNA: TGTGCCAGCAGTTCGGTCCGGACAGGGGACGGCACTGAAGCTTTCTTT. Its protein is CASSSVRTGDGTEAFF.

This chain connects TRBV3-1 (or the pseudogene TRBV3-2) to TRBJ1-2; 9 nucleotides agree with TRBD1. V gave up 3 bases and J gave up 8 bases; unmatched junction bases: 4. Germline assignment: CDR1 LGHDT and CDR2 YNNKEL (reference sequence). This CDR3 contains 13 residues. The chain's CDR3 is CASSHRTGAGYTF. CDR3 in DNA: TGTGCCAGCAGCCACCGGACAGGGGCGGGCTACACCTTC.

The V gene is TRBV6-5, the J gene TRBJ2-2; 8 bases line up with TRBD1. This CDR3 comprises 13 residues. Trimming removed 8 bases from V and 6 bases from J; junction bases left unmatched: 5. Germline V gene lookup returns CDR1 MNHEY and CDR2 SVGAGI. CDR3 residues: CASAGGQAGELFF. In nucleotides, the CDR3 is TGTGCCAGCGCAGGGGGCCAAGCCGGGGAGCTGTTTTTT.

The V gene is TRBV5-1, the J gene TRBJ2-5, with D maybe TRBD2 (6 bases). Germline CDR1 and CDR2: SGHRS and YFSETQ. This CDR3 contains 13 residues. The V gene lost 4 bases and the J gene lost 3 bases, with 10 bases spanning the gap. DNA of the CDR3: TGCGCCAGCAGCACCGGGGGAAAAGAGACCCAGTACTTC. Encoded protein: CASSTGGKETQYF.

This chain connects TRBV21-1 to TRBJ1-3; whether TRBD1, the table's D call, matches the DNA was not checked. TRBV21-1 is given as a pseudogene. This CDR3 has 14 amino acids. CDR3 sequence: CARYGTGVPNTIYF. The DNA of the CDR3 is TGTGCCAGGTACGGGACAGGGGTGCCAAACACCATATATTTT.

This chain joins TRBV3-1 (or the pseudogene TRBV3-2) and TRBJ2-7, with TRBD2 matching over 7 bases. The CDR3 loop spans 15 amino acids. Germline V gene data show CDR1 as LGHDT and CDR2 as YNNKEL (reference sequence). V gave up 6 bases and J gave up 6 bases; unmatched junction bases: 14. The CDR3: CASSPSGLPLGEQYF. The CDR3 region has the DNA TGTGCCAGCAGTCCCTCGGGACTACCTCTTGGCGAGCAGTACTTC.

This chain connects TRBV6-5 to TRBJ1-5; D is unclear. This CDR3 is built from 13 residues. The V gene lost 3 bases and the J gene lost 4 bases, with 7 bases spanning the gap. In germline, CDR1 is MNHEY, CDR2 SVGAGI. As DNA, the CDR3 is TGTGCCAGCAGTTATTACAGAAATCAGCCCCAGCATTTT. Protein sequence: CASSYYRNQPQHF.

This sequence joins TRBV14 and TRBJ2-1; a possible D gene is TRBD2 (6 bases). The CDR3 totals 14 residues. Looked up from germline, CDR1 is SGHDN and CDR2 is FVKESK. Trimming left V 0 bases short and J 12 bases short, with 15 bases between. The CDR3 coding sequence is TGTGCCAGCAGCCAAGACAGGGTGGGAGGTGGGCAGTTCTTC. This encodes CASSQDRVGGGQFF.

The chain links TRBV18 to TRBJ1-2; 8 bases are shared with TRBD1. From germline, CDR1 is KGHSH and CDR2 LQKENI. CDR3 length: 15 residues. Germline trimming cut 5 bases from V and 5 bases from J; bases unmatched to any gene: 10. Here the CDR3 DNA reads TGTGCCAGCTCAGCCGGGACAGGTGACAATTATGGCTACACCTTC. Residues: CASSAGTGDNYGYTF.

The chain links TRBV30 to TRBJ2-3; 11 nucleotides match TRBD2. Trimming took 0 bases from V and 4 from J; bases not matched to a gene: 6. CDR3 length: 16 residues. Per the germline V gene, CDR1 is GTSNPN and CDR2 is SVGIG (reference sequence). CDR3 protein: CAWSVSLAGGSDTQYF. CDR3 nucleotides: TGTGCCTGGAGTGTAAGCCTAGCGGGGGGTTCAGATACGCAGTATTTT.

The chain has TRBV19 and TRBJ2-1; 8 nucleotides align to TRBD2. Germline V gene sequence: CDR1 LNHDA, CDR2 SQIVND (reference sequence). There are 13 residues in the CDR3. After removal of 7 bases from V and 4 bases from J, the junction contained 3 bases not matched to a gene. CDR3 loop: CASIKRGYNEQFF. As DNA, the CDR3 is TGTGCCAGTATTAAGCGGGGGTACAATGAGCAGTTCTTC.

To note about this clone: Other DNA sequences in this specimen translate into the identical CDR3. The chain uses TRBV2 and TRBJ1-2; 7 bases line up with TRBD1. CDR3 length: 13 amino acids. J gave up 4 bases and V 6 bases, and 5 bases lay outside the gene matches. Germline V lookup: CDR1 SNHLY, CDR2 FYNNEI. The CDR3 DNA follows: TGTGCCAGCAGACTGGGACAGCTCTATGGCTACACCTTC. Translation: CASRLGQLYGYTF. The full variable domain, rest sourced from reference TRBV2 and TRBJ1-2, is EPEVTQTPSHQVTQMGQEVILRCVPISNHLYFYWYRQILGQKVEFLVSFYNNEISEKSEIFDDQFSVERPDGSNFTLKIRSTKLEDSAMYFCASRLGQLYGYTFGSGTRLTVV.

The J gene is TRBJ1-5, the V gene TRBV4-2, with a weak D call TRBD1 (6 bases). The CDR3 covers 16 residues. V gave up 2 bases and J gave up 1 base, with 12 bases separating them. From germline, CDR1 is LGHNA and CDR2 YNFKEQ. CDR3 sequence: CASSQSPTGSNQPQHF. The CDR3, as DNA: TGTGCCAGCAGCCAATCCCCTACAGGGAGCAATCAGCCCCAGCATTTT.

The chain employs TRBV9 and TRBJ2-5; D may be TRBD2 (6 bases). Deletions cut 2 bases from V and 5 bases from J, with 16 bases between. Germline V lookup: CDR1 SGDLS, CDR2 YYNGEE. CDR3 length: 15 amino acids. CDR3 sequence (DNA): TGTGCCAGCAGCGTCTGGGGGTCCAGCGGGGAGACCCAGTACTTC. Its protein product is CASSVWGSSGETQYF.

This sequence joins TRBV10-3 and TRBJ1-5; D is undetermined. The germline V gene encodes CDR1 ENHRY and CDR2 SYGVKD. The CDR3 loop spans 18 amino acids. V was trimmed by 0 bases and J by 1 base, leaving 16 bases between them. The CDR3 spells CAISESFVGQASNQPQHF. The CDR3, as DNA: TGTGCCATCAGTGAGTCATTTGTTGGCCAGGCAAGCAATCAGCCCCAGCATTTT.